These 22 T cell receptor beta chains were sequenced from one sample in a study of T cells in narcolepsy. The protocol was immunoSEQ multiplex PCR, while the TCRdb copy is restricted to in-frame clones and leaves out a portion. The sample carries about 40,000 clones, more than 70% recorded once. The sequenced sample consisted of CD45RA- memory CD4+ T cells from PBMCs. The origin of the receptors is a human donor with narcolepsy.

This chain joins TRBV11-3 and TRBJ2-1; D not resolved. This CDR3 has 11 amino acids. Germline CDR1 reads SGHNT; CDR2 reads YENEEA. Trimming left V 5 bases short and J 5 bases short, with 4 bases between. The CDR3 sequence is CASSKDNEQFF. CDR3 nucleotides: TGTGCCAGCAGCAAGGACAATGAGCAGTTCTTC.

V and J are TRBV18 and TRBJ2-3; 7 nucleotides agree with TRBD2. Germline values: CDR1 KGHSH, CDR2 LQKENI. V shed 3 bases, J shed 8 bases, and the junction held 14 bases outside the gene matches. This CDR3 has 16 amino acids. The CDR3 nucleotides read TGTGCCAGCTCACCCCGGGAGGATGGGGAGACACGTACGCAGTATTTT. Protein: CASSPREDGETRTQYF.

DNA of the CDR3: TGTGCCAGCAGGAAACTCGACAGGGTCAACTATGGCTACACCTTC. It yields the protein CASRKLDRVNYGYTF. The chain recombines TRBV6-1 with TRBJ1-2; 7 nucleotides match TRBD1. Looked up from germline, CDR1 is MNHNS and CDR2 is SASEGT. Trimming cost V 6 bases and J 2 bases; bases outside gene matches: 9. This CDR3 has 15 residues.

This chain connects TRBV9 to TRBJ2-1; D remains ambiguous. Germline values: CDR1 SGDLS, CDR2 YYNGEE. V was trimmed by 3 bases and J by 5 bases, leaving 12 bases between them. There are 14 residues in the CDR3. The chain's CDR3 is CASSAARLDNEQFF. CDR3 in DNA: TGTGCCAGCAGCGCAGCTAGGCTCGACAATGAGCAGTTCTTC.

The rearrangement joins TRBV2 to TRBJ1-4, with TRBD1 identical over 8 bases. Germline V gene sequence: CDR1 SNHLY, CDR2 FYNNEI. The CDR3 is 18 residues long. V was pared by 0 bases and J by 0 bases, with 6 bases of the junction left unmatched. As DNA, the CDR3 is TGTGCCAGCAGTGAAGCGCTACGGGGACAGGCAACTAATGAAAAACTGTTTTTT. Translated, it gives CASSEALRGQATNEKLFF.

The rearrangement joins TRBV19 to TRBJ2-7, with 7 bases that match TRBD2. Germline CDR1 LNHDA, CDR2 SQIVND (reference sequence). V was clipped by 5 bases and J by 3 bases; unmatched bases: 7. The CDR3 sequence is 14 residues long. CDR3 amino acids: CASSGAVAGYEQYF. Written as DNA, the CDR3 is TGTGCCAGTAGTGGGGCGGTAGCGGGCTACGAGCAGTACTTC.

The genes are TRBV5-1 and TRBJ2-3; TRBD2 is a possible D gene (5 bases). The V and J ends lost 1 base and 2 bases respectively, with 11 bases between them. The CDR3 loop spans 15 amino acids. CDR1 SGHRS and CDR2 YFSETQ come from the germline V gene. The CDR3 DNA is TGCGCCAGCAGCTTGCGGGGTGGGCCCACAGATACGCAGTATTTT. Amino acid sequence: CASSLRGGPTDTQYF.

The chain recombines TRBV5-6 with TRBJ1-1; D is ambiguous. V lost 4 bases and J lost 1, with 17 bases in between. The CDR3 runs to 16 residues. Germline V gives CDR1 SGHDT, CDR2 YYEEEE. The CDR3 bases are TGTGCCAGCAGCGGAGGTTGGCCCGGGAAGAACACTGAAGCTTTCTTT. Translated: CASSGGWPGKNTEAFF.

The V gene is TRBV18, the J gene TRBJ2-7, with D perhaps matching TRBD2 (5 bases). V gave up 2 bases and J gave up 5 bases, with 13 bases separating them. The CDR3 totals 14 residues. The germline CDR1 and CDR2 sequences are KGHSH and LQKENI. CDR3 loop: CASSPELGVDEQYF. CDR3 DNA sequence: TGTGCCAGCTCACCAGAACTCGGGGTCGACGAGCAGTACTTC.

The rearrangement joins TRBV23-1 to TRBJ2-6; D is possibly TRBD1 (5 bases). Being an ORF, TRBV23-1 has a function that is uncertain. Trimming took 7 bases from V and 0 from J, leaving 16 bases between them. The CDR3 sequence is 17 residues long. CDR3: CASTIGHRLSGANVLTF. CDR3 sequence (DNA): TGCGCCAGCACGATCGGACACCGTCTCTCTGGGGCCAACGTCCTGACTTTC.

The gene calls are TRBV7-9 and TRBJ1-1; a weak D match, TRBD1 (6 bases). The CDR3 has 17 amino acids. From germline, CDR1 is SEHNR and CDR2 FQNEAQ (reference sequence). V shed 4 bases and J shed 1 base, with 19 bases lying between them. CDR3 sequence: CASSSNRPGHSNTEAFF. The CDR3 DNA sequence: TGTGCCAGCAGCTCCAACCGACCGGGACACTCGAACACTGAAGCTTTCTTT.

V gene TRBV6-6 combines with J gene TRBJ2-7, with D possibly being TRBD2 (5 bases). Germline CDR1 MNHNY, CDR2 SVGAGI (reference sequence). This CDR3 spans 14 amino acids. Trimming took 0 bases from V and 2 from J, leaving 8 bases between them. The CDR3 DNA reads as TGTGCCAGCAGTTACTCGGACGGGGCCTACGAGCAGTACTTC. It specifies CASSYSDGAYEQYF.

This chain links TRBV4-3 with TRBJ1-6, with a weak D call TRBD1 (6 bases). CDR3 size: 12 residues. Germline loops: CDR1 LGHNA, CDR2 YSLEER. V was clipped by 8 bases and J by 8 bases, with 10 bases between them. The CDR3: CASRGGDSPLHF. The CDR3 DNA is TGCGCCAGCCGAGGGGGGGATTCACCCCTCCACTTT.

This chain uses TRBV11-2 with TRBJ2-7; D is unclear. Germline assignment: CDR1 SGHAT and CDR2 FQNNGV. The CDR3 extends over 13 amino acids. The V end was cut by 4 bases, the J end by 2 bases, with 9 bases between. CDR3 region: CASSWLAAYEQYF. The CDR3 DNA is TGTGCCAGCAGCTGGTTAGCAGCCTACGAGCAGTACTTC.

The chain combines TRBV9 with TRBJ2-1; the match to TRBD2 covers 12 bases. The CDR3 consists of 16 residues. Germline V gene sequence: CDR1 SGDLS, CDR2 YYNGEE. V trimming: 4 bases; J trimming: 4 bases; junction bases outside the gene matches: 6. The CDR3 protein is CASSTGLAGLYNEQFF. CDR3 bases: TGTGCCAGCAGCACGGGACTAGCGGGCTTATACAATGAGCAGTTCTTC.

The J gene is TRBJ1-2, the V gene TRBV7-2; unclear D gene. The germline V and J ends were trimmed by 4 bases and 6 bases, with 18 bases remaining between them. This CDR3 contains 15 residues. Germline V gene lookup returns CDR1 SGHTA and CDR2 FQGNSA. The CDR3 DNA reads as TGTGCCAGCAGCTCCCGCGCCGCAGGCTATCATGGCTACACCTTC. It translates to CASSSRAAGYHGYTF. The full variable domain, its missing parts supplied by reference TRBV7-2 and TRBJ1-2, is GAGVSQSPSNKVTEKGKDVELRCDPISGHTALYWYRQSLGQGLEFLIYFQGNSAPDKSGLPSDRFSAERTGGSVSTLTIQRTQQEDSAVYLCASSSRAAGYHGYTFGSGTRLTVV.

This chain links TRBV10-3 with TRBJ2-1, with 9 positions matching TRBD2. J gave up 0 bases and V 0 bases, and 3 bases lay outside the gene matches. Germline V gene data show CDR1 as ENHRY and CDR2 as SYGVKD. The CDR3 has 17 residues. CDR3 sequence: CAISESLAGSSYNEQFF. DNA for the CDR3: TGTGCCATCAGTGAGTCTCTAGCGGGGAGCTCCTACAATGAGCAGTTCTTC.

The chain uses TRBV9 and TRBJ2-1; 7 nucleotides align to TRBD1. Germline CDR1 SGDLS, CDR2 YYNGEE. The junction had 9 bases not matched to a gene; V was cut back by 1 base and J by 8 bases. The CDR3 is 15 amino acids. CDR3 nucleotides: TGTGCCAGCAGCGTATTAGGGGGCGCCCCTGATGAGCAGTTCTTC. It codes for CASSVLGGAPDEQFF.

The count of this clone is one. The CDR3 sequence: CASSLLRGRSGGELFF. DNA for the CDR3: TGTGCCAGCAGCTTGTTAAGAGGACGATCCGGCGGGGAGCTGTTTTTT. The chain joins TRBV5-8 to TRBJ2-2; D is uncertain. In germline, CDR1 is SGHTS, CDR2 YDEGEE. The length of the CDR3 is 16 residues. V was pared by 1 base and J by 7 bases, with 17 bases between.

A note on this clone: Other DNA variants within this sample encode the same CDR3. This chain connects TRBV18 to TRBJ1-1; D unclear. The CDR3 has 13 amino acids. Looked up from germline, CDR1 is KGHSH and CDR2 is LQKENI. The V end was cut by 2 bases, the J end by 3 bases, with 7 bases between. CDR3 region: CASSPLRDTEAFF. Written as DNA, the CDR3 is TGTGCCAGCTCACCATTGAGGGACACTGAAGCTTTCTTT.

This clone was seen a few times. V is TRBV7-9 and J is TRBJ2-1; 9 bases map to TRBD2. This CDR3 comprises 16 residues. The germline gives CDR1 SEHNR, CDR2 FQNEAQ (reference sequence). J was trimmed by 2 bases and V by 3 bases; bases with no gene match: 5. This chain's CDR3 is CASSLEGTSTYNEQFF. CDR3 in DNA: TGTGCCAGCAGCTTGGAGGGGACTAGCACCTACAATGAGCAGTTCTTC.

This clone was found once. The rearrangement joins TRBV5-1 to TRBJ2-1; 8 bases match TRBD2. Germline CDR1 and CDR2: SGHRS and YFSETQ. The CDR3 covers 14 residues. V trimming: 5 bases; J trimming: 4 bases; junction bases outside the gene matches: 5. For the CDR3, the DNA is TGCGCCAGCAGTTTAGCGGGAACGTACAATGAGCAGTTCTTC. Residues: CASSLAGTYNEQFF.